These T cell receptor beta chains were read from a single sample in a study of blood T cell repertoires in COVID-19. The assay was immunoSEQ multiplex PCR, and TCRdb's table has in-frame clones only and misses some. The sample holds about 16,000 clones, around 89% seen once. Material: peripheral blood. These receptors were collected from a man older than 75 with acute or convalescent COVID-19. The CDR3 runs from the conserved cysteine through the conserved F or W. A D gene is named only where the DNA matches it firmly. The size entry is marked missing in some rows and otherwise reads once, few, many or a size class.

v_gene	j_gene	d_gene	abundance	CDR3nt	CDR3aa
TRBV11-2	TRBJ2-3	-	-	TGTGCCAGCCGCTATAGAGGACAGAGCACAGATACGCAGTATTTT	CASRYRGQSTDTQYF
TRBV27	TRBJ1-2	-	-	TGTGCCAGCACAAATTTACCCAGGGGCGGCTATGGCTACACCTTC	CASTNLPRGGYGYTF
TRBV6-5	TRBJ1-6	-	-	TGTGCCAGCAGTCGGACCTACAGGGTAGATTCACCCCTCCACTTT	CASSRTYRVDSPLHF
TRBV7-2	TRBJ1-2	-	-	TGTGCCAGCAGCTCGCAGATCGGACAGAACTATGGCTACACCTTC	CASSSQIGQNYGYTF
TRBV5-1	TRBJ1-1	-	-	TGCGCCAGCAGCTTGGGGGGACACGGGAACACTGAAGCTTTCTTT	CASSLGGHGNTEAFF
TRBV7-9	TRBJ1-5	TRBD1	-	TGTGCCAGCAGCGATGCAGGGGGGCATCAGCCCCAGCATTTT	CASSDAGGHQPQHF
TRBV5-8	TRBJ1-2	-	once	TGTGCCAGCATTCGACAGGCAGCTAACTATGGCTACACCTTC	CASIRQAANYGYTF
TRBV9	TRBJ2-2	TRBD1	-	TGTGCCAGCAGCGGACAGGGGTCCGGGGAGCTGTTTTTT	CASSGQGSGELFF
TRBV19	TRBJ1-4	TRBD1	-	TGTGCCAGTAGTACCGGACAGGGGGCGGTTAATGAAAAACTGTTTTTT	CASSTGQGAVNEKLFF
TRBV7-9	TRBJ2-7	TRBD1	-	TGTGCCAGCAGCACGAAAGGACAGGGTTCCGAGCAGTACTTC	CASSTKGQGSEQYF
TRBV19	TRBJ2-5	TRBD2	-	TGTGCCAGTACCATGGGGGCTAGCGGGAGGGGCCAAGAGACCCAGTACTTC	CASTMGASGRGQETQYF
TRBV2	TRBJ2-3	-	-	TGTGCCAGCAGCGTAGTTGCTAGCACAGATACGCAGTATTTT	CASSVVASTDTQYF
TRBV4-1	TRBJ2-7	TRBD1	-	TGCGCCAGCAGCCGTGACAGGGTCTCCTACGAGCAGTACTTC	CASSRDRVSYEQYF
TRBV27	TRBJ1-1	TRBD1	-	TGTGCCAGTTGGGACAGGGGGCGCTCTGAAGCTTTCTTT	CASWDRGRSEAFF
TRBV18	TRBJ1-3	-	once	TGTGCCAGCCTATCTACAGGGATTGGAAACACCATATATTTT	CASLSTGIGNTIYF
TRBV19	TRBJ1-5	TRBD1	-	TGTGCCAGTAGTACGCGGGGACAGGGGCTGAATCAGCCCCAGCATTTT	CASSTRGQGLNQPQHF
TRBV19	TRBJ1-1	-	few	TGTGCCAGTAGTATAACAAACTATGCCGGAGAGACTGAAGCTTTCTTT	CASSITNYAGETEAFF
TRBV24-1	TRBJ1-2	-	-	TGTGCCACCTCGGAGGGTAACTATGGCTACACCTTC	CATSEGNYGYTF
TRBV12-3/TRBV12-4	TRBJ1-2	-	-	TGTGCCAGCAGTTTAGACATTAACTATGGCTACACCTTC	CASSLDINYGYTF
TRBV7-7	TRBJ2-5	-	-	TGTGCTAGCAGGCTGGCGGGGGCAGAGACCCAGTACTTC	CASRLAGAETQYF
TRBV9	TRBJ2-1	TRBD2	-	TGTGCCAGCAGCGTAGGGGGTAGCGGGATCCTCAATGAGCAGTTCTTC	CASSVGGSGILNEQFF
TRBV25-1	TRBJ2-1	TRBD2	-	TGTGCCAGCAGTGAGTTAGGGCTAGCGGGAGGAAATGAGCAGTTCTTC	CASSELGLAGGNEQFF
TRBV29-1	TRBJ1-1	TRBD1	-	TGCAGCGTTTCGACAGGGAGCACTGAAGCTTTCTTT	CSVSTGSTEAFF
TRBV11-2	TRBJ1-2	TRBD1	-	TGTGCCAGCAGCTTAGATCGACAGGGTATCGGCTACACCTTC	CASSLDRQGIGYTF
TRBV6-1	TRBJ2-7	-	-	TGTGCCAGCAGTGAAATTGGGGACACATTTTACTACGAGCAGTACTTC	CASSEIGDTFYYEQYF
TRBV19	TRBJ1-2	TRBD1	-	TGTGCCAGTAGTAGGACAGGACCCGCGGGCTATGGCTACACCTTC	CASSRTGPAGYGYTF
TRBV9	TRBJ2-7	-	-	TGTGCCAGCAGCGTAAGCCCGAAGAGAGAGCAGTACTTC	CASSVSPKREQYF
TRBV19	TRBJ2-7	TRBD1	few	TGTGCCAGTAGTTTTAGGACAGGGAGCTCCTACGAGCAGTACTTC	CASSFRTGSSYEQYF
TRBV5-1	TRBJ1-2	-	-	TGCGCCAGCAGCTTAATGGGAGGGGATGGCTACACCTTC	CASSLMGGDGYTF
TRBV3-1/TRBV3-2	TRBJ1-3	-	-	TGTGCCAGCAGCCAAGCGGCAGGGGGAAACACCATATATTTT	CASSQAAGGNTIYF
TRBV6-5	TRBJ2-1	-	once	TGTGCCAGCAGTTACTCGATAGGGGGTGAGCAGTTCTTC	CASSYSIGGEQFF
TRBV7-9	TRBJ1-2	-	-	TGTGCCAGCAGCCCCCGACAGATGTATGGCTACACCTTC	CASSPRQMYGYTF
TRBV10-3	TRBJ1-5	-	few	TGTGCCATCAGTGAGGGCTTCGATAGCAATCAGCCCCAGCATTTT	CAISEGFDSNQPQHF